This paragraph reports one T cell receptor (beta chain). The target antigen is unknown. TCRdb keeps only in-frame clones here, not all; method: immunoSEQ multiplex PCR. The sample includes about 5,700 clones, 80% of them seen just once. After pathologic assessment, macro-dissection selected premalignant or tumor cells for extraction. The data stem from a study of immune evolution from preneoplasia to lung adenocarcinoma. Across the whole study: HLA loss of heterozygosity: 7% AIS, more than 14% MIA, about 35% ADC, none AAH. Study outcomes and limitations: KRAS-mutant nodules had the highest T cell clonality. Normal lung had the highest top T cell clone frequencies.

V was pared by 2 bases and J by 7 bases, with 12 bases between. The V gene's germline CDR1 is SGHNT and CDR2 YYREEE (reference sequence). CDR3 size: 14 residues. This sequence was found in a person aged 60 to 85 with lung adenocarcinoma. The sequencing input was FFPE minimally invasive lung adenocarcinoma tissue. The chain combines TRBV5-4 with TRBJ2-2; D gene ambiguous. Written as DNA, the CDR3 is TGTGCCAGCAGCTTAGGAGTACACGGCGGGGAGCTGTTTTTT. Protein product: CASSLGVHGGELFF.